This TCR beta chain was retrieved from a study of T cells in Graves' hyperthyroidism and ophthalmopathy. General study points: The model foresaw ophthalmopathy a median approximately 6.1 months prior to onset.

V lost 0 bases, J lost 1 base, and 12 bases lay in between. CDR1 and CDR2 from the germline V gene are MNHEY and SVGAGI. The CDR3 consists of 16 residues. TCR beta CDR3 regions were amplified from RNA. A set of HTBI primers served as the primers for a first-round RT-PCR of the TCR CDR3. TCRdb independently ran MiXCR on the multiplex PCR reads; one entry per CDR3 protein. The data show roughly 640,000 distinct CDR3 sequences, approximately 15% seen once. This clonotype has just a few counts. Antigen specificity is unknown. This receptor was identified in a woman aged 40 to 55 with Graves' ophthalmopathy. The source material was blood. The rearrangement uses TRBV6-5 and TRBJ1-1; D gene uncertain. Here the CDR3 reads CASSYSIGVGNTEAFF. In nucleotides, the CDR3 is TGTGCCAGCAGTTACTCTATAGGCGTGGGGAACACTGAAGCTTTCTTT.